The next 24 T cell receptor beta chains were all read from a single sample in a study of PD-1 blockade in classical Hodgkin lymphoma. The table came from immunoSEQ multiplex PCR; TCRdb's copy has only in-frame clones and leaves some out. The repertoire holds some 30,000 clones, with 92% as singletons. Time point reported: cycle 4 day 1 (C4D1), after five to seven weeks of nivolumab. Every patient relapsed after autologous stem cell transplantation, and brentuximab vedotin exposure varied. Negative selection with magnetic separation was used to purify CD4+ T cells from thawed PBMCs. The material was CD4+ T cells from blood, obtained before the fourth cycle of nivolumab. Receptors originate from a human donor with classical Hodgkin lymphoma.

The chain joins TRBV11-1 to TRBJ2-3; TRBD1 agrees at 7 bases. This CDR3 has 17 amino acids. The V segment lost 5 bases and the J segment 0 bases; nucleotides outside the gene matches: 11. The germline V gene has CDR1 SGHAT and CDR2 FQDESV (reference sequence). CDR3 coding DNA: TGTGCCAGCAGCAACCGCGCAGGGGGTCTTAGCACAGATACGCAGTATTTT. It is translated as CASSNRAGGLSTDTQYF.

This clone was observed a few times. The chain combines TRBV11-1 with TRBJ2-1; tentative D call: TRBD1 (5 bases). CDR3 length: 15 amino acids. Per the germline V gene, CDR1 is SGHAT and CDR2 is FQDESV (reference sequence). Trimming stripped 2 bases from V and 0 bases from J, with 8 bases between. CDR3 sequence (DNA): TGTGCCAGCAGCTTACAAGACAGCTCCTACAATGAGCAGTTCTTC. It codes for CASSLQDSSYNEQFF.

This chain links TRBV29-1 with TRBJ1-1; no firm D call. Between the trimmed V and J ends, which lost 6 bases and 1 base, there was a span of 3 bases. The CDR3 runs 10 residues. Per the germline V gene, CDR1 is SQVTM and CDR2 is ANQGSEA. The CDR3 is CSVSNTEAFF. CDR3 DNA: TGCAGCGTGTCGAACACTGAAGCTTTCTTT.

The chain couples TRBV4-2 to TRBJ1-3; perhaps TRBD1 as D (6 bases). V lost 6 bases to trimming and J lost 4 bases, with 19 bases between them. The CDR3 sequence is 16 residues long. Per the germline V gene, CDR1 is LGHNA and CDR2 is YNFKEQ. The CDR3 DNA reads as TGTGCCAGCAGACTGGGGGCTGACAGGCCCGGAAACACCATATATTTT. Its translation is CASRLGADRPGNTIYF.

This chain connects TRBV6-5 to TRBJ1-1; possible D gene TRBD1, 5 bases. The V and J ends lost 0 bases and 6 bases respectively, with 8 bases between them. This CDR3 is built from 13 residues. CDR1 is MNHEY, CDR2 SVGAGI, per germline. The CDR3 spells CASSYSRGSEAFF. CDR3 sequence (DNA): TGTGCCAGCAGTTACTCTAGGGGCTCTGAAGCTTTCTTT.

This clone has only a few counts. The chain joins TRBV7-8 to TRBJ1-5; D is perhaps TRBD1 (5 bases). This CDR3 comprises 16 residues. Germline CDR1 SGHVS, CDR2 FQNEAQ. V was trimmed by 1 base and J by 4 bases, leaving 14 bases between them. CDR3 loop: CASSLGQGSLNQPQHF. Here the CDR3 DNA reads TGTGCCAGCAGCTTAGGGCAGGGAAGTCTAAATCAGCCCCAGCATTTT.

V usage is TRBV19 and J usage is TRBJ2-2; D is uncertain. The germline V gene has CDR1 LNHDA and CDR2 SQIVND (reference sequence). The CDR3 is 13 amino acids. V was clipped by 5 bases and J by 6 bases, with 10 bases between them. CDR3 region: CASSPARPGELFF. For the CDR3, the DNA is TGTGCCAGTAGTCCCGCCAGGCCCGGGGAGCTGTTTTTT. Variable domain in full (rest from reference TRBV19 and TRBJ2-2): DGGITQSPKYLFRKEGQNVTLSCEQNLNHDAMYWYRQDPGQGLRLIYYSQIVNDFQKGDIAEGYSVSREKKESFPLTVTSAQKNPTAFYLCASSPARPGELFFGEGSRLTVL.

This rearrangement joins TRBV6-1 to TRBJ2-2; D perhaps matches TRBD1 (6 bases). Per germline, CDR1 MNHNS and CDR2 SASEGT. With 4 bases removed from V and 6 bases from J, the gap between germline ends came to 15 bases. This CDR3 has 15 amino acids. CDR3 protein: CASSALTQGSGELFF. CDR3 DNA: TGTGCCAGCAGTGCACTAACCCAGGGGTCCGGGGAGCTGTTTTTT.

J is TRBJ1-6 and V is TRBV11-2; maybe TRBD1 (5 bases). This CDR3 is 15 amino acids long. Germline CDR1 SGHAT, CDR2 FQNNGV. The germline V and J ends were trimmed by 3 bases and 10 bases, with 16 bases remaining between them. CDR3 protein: CASSLVGQGGSPLHF. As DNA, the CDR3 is TGTGCCAGCAGCTTGGTCGGGCAGGGTGGGTCACCCCTCCACTTT. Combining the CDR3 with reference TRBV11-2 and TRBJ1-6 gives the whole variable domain EAGVAQSPRYKIIEKRQSVAFWCNPISGHATLYWYQQILGQGPKLLIQFQNNGVVDDSQLPKDRFSAERLKGVDSTLKIQPAKLEDSAVYLCASSLVGQGGSPLHFGNGTRLTVT.

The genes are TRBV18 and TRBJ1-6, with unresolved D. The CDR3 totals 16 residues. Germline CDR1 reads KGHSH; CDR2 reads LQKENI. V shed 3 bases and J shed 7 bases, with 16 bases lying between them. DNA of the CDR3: TGTGCCAGCTCACCGCCCGGGGTCGCGACGAATTCACCCCTCCACTTT. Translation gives CASSPPGVATNSPLHF.

The CDR3 DNA is TGTGCCAGCAGTTACTCCCCGGGACTAGCAGCGCATGAGCAGTTCTTC. As protein: CASSYSPGLAAHEQFF. This rearrangement joins TRBV6-6 to TRBJ2-1, with 9 bases identical to TRBD2. CDR1 is MNHNY, CDR2 SVGAGI, per germline (reference sequence). Trimming cost V 0 bases and J 8 bases; bases outside gene matches: 8. This CDR3 region has 16 residues.

The CDR3: CAWSVRSGQPQHF. The DNA of the CDR3 is TGTGCCTGGAGTGTACGGTCGGGTCAGCCCCAGCATTTT. The rearrangement joins TRBV30 to TRBJ1-5, with D uncertain. V was clipped by 0 bases and J by 6 bases, with 9 bases between them. Germline assignment: CDR1 GTSNPN and CDR2 SVGIG (reference sequence). The CDR3 has 13 amino acids.

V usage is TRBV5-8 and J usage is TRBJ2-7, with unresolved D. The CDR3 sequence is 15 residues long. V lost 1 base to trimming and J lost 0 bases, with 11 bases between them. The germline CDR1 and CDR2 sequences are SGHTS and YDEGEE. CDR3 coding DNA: TGTGCCAGCAGCTTGCCGGGTGGTCCCTCCTACGAGCAGTACTTC. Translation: CASSLPGGPSYEQYF.

The CDR3 bases are TGTGCCAGCTCACCCGGACAGGGGGAACCAAAAGGCACTGAAGCTTTCTTT. It is translated as CASSPGQGEPKGTEAFF. This chain connects TRBV18 to TRBJ1-1; 10 bases fit TRBD1. From germline, CDR1 is KGHSH and CDR2 LQKENI. The V gene end was trimmed by 3 bases and the J gene end by 4 bases; junction bases not matched to a gene: 11. The CDR3 covers 17 residues. The full variable domain, its missing parts supplied by reference TRBV18 and TRBJ1-1, is NAGVMQNPRHLVRRRGQEARLRCSPMKGHSHVYWYRQLPEEGLKFMVYLQKENIIDESGMPKERFSAEFPKEGPSILRIQQVVRGDSAAYFCASSPGQGEPKGTEAFFGQGTRLTVV.

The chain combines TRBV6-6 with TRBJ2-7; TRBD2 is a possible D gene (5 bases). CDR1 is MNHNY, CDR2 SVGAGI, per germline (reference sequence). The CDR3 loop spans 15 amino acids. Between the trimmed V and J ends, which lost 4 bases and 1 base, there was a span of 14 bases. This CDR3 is CASSSGVGFSYEQYF. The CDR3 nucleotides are TGTGCCAGCAGTTCCGGGGTCGGTTTTTCCTACGAGCAGTACTTC.

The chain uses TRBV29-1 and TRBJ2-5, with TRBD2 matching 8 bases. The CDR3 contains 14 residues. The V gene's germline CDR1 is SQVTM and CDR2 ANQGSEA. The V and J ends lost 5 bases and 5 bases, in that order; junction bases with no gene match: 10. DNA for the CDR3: TGCAGCGTTTCCCCGAGCGGGAGAGGTGAGACCCAGTACTTC. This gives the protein CSVSPSGRGETQYF.

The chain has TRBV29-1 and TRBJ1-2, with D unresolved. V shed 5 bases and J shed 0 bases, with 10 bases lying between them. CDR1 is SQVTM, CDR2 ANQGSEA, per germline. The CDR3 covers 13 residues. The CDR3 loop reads CSVRRATNYGYTF. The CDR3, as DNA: TGCAGCGTTCGACGGGCCACTAACTATGGCTACACCTTC.

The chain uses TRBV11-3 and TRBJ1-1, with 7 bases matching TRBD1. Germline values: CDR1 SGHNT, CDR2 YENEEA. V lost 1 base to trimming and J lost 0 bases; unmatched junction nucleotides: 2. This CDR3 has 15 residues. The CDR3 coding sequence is TGTGCCAGCAGCTTAGGGGGACAGCTGAACACTGAAGCTTTCTTT. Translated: CASSLGGQLNTEAFF.

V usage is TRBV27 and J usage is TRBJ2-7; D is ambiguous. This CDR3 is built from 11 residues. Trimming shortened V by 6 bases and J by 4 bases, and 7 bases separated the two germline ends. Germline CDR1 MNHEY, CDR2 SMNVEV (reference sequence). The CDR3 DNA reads TGTGCCAGCAGGACCATATACGAGCAGTACTTC. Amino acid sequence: CASRTIYEQYF.

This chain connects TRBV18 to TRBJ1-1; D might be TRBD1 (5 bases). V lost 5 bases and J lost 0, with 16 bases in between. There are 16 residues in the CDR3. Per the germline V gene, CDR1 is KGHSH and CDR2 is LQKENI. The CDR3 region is CASSSTAGSMNTEAFF. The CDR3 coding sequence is TGTGCCAGCTCATCAACTGCAGGGTCTATGAACACTGAAGCTTTCTTT.

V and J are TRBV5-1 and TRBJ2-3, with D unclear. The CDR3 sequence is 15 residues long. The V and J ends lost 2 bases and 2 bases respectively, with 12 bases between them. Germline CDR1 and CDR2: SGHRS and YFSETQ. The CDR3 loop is CASSFLQGTTDTQYF. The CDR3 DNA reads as TGCGCCAGCAGCTTTTTGCAAGGAACCACAGATACGCAGTATTTT.

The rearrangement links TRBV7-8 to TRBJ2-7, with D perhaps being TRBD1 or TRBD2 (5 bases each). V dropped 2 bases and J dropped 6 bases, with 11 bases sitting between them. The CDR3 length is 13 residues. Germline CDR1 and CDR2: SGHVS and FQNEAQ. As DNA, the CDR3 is TGTGCCAGCAGCTTACCCCCGGGGCGCGAGCAGTACTTC. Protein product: CASSLPPGREQYF.

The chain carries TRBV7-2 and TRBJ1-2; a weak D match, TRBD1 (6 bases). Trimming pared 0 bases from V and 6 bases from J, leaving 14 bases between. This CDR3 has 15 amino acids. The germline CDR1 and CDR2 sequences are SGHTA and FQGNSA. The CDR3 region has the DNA TGTGCCAGCAGCTTAGCGGGAGGCAGGGGCAATGGCTACACCTTC. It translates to CASSLAGGRGNGYTF.

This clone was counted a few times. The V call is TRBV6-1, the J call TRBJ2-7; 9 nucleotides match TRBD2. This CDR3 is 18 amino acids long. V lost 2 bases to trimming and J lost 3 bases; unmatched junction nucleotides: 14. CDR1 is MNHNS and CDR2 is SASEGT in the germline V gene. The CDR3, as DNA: TGTGCCAGCAGTGAATCCACGGTCGTAGCGGGAGCGAACTACGAGCAGTACTTC. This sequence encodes CASSESTVVAGANYEQYF.